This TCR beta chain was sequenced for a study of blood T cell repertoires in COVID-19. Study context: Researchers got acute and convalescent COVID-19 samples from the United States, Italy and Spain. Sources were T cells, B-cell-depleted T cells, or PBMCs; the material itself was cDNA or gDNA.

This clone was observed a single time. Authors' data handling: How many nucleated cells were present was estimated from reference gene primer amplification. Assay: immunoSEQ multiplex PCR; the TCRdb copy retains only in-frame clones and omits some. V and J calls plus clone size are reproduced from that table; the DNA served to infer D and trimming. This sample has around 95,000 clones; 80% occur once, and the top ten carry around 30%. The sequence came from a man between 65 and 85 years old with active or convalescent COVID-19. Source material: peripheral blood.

The chain's CDR3 is CASSLQGSTEAFF. The CDR3 DNA follows: TGTGCCAGCAGCTTGCAGGGGAGCACTGAAGCTTTCTTT. The J gene is TRBJ1-1, the V gene TRBV7-2, with a tentative D call TRBD1 (6 bases). The CDR3 length is 13 residues. Germline V gene lookup returns CDR1 SGHTA and CDR2 FQGNSA. V shed 3 bases and J shed 4 bases, with 9 bases lying between them.